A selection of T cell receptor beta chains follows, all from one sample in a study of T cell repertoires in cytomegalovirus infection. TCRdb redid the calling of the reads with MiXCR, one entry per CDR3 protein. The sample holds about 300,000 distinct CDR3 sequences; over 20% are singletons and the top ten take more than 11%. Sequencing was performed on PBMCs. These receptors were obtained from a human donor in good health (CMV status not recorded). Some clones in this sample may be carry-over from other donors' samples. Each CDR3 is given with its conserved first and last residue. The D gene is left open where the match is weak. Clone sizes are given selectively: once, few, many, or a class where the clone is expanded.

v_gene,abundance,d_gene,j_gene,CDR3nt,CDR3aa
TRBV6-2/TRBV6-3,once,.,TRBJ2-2,TGTGCCGGCCGCAGGCGCACCGGGGAGCTGTTTTTT,CAGRRRTGELFF
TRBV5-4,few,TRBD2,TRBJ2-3,TGTGCCAGCAGCTTGGGAACCGGGACTAGCGGGGGGCTCACAGATACGCAGTATTTT,CASSLGTGTSGGLTDTQYF
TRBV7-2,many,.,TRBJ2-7,TGTGCCAGCAGCACGGGATATCAGTGGGTCTACGAGCAGTACTTC,CASSTGYQWVYEQYF
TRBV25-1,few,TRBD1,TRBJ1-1,TGTGCCAGCAGTGAATACCCGACAGGGGGGAGAATGAACACTGAAGCTTTCTTT,CASSEYPTGGRMNTEAFF
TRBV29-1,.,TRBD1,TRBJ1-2,TGCAGCGTTGAATGGGACAGGGGCGACTATGGCTACACCTTC,CSVEWDRGDYGYTF
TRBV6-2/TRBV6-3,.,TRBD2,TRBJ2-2,TGTGCCAGCAGTTACCTCAGAGCGGGAGGGCTGTTCACCGGGGAGCTGTTTTTT,CASSYLRAGGLFTGELFF
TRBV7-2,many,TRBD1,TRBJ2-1,TGTGCCAGCAGCATTGACCGGGACAGCTACAATGAGCAGTTCTTC,CASSIDRDSYNEQFF
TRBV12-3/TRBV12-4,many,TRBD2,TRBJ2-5,TGTGCCAGCCTCCCGGGAGGGAGAGAGACCCAGTACTTC,CASLPGGRETQYF
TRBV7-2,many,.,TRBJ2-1,TGTGCCAGCCCCCCTTGGGGGAGACTCTACAATGAGCAGTTCTTC,CASPPWGRLYNEQFF
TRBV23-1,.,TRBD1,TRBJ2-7,TGCGCCAGCAGCCCGGGACAGGGTACCGAGCAGTACTTC,CASSPGQGTEQYF
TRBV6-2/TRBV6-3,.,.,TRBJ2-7,TGTGCCAACACCAAGAGTACCGCAAGCTCCTACGAGCAGTACTTC,CANTKSTASSYEQYF
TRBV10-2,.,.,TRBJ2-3,TGCGCCAGCAGCCCTCAAGGCCTAACAGATACGCAGTATTTT,CASSPQGLTDTQYF
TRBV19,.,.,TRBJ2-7,TGTGCCAGTAGCCGAACACGATTCTACGAGCAGTACTTC,CASSRTRFYEQYF
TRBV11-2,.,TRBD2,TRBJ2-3,TGTGCCAGCAGCCGGAAGGGGTCTAGCGGGACGACAGATACGCAGTATTTT,CASSRKGSSGTTDTQYF
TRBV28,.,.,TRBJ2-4,TGTGCCAGCAGTTTCTTGACCGAGTCGGGGGTAGCGGTCAAAAACATTCAGTACTTC,CASSFLTESGVAVKNIQYF
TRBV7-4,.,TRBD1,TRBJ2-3,TGTGCCAGCAGCATCGGACAGGGGGCAGATACGCAGTATTTT,CASSIGQGADTQYF
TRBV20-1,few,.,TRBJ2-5,TGCAGTGCACCTACAGGGATAGGAGAGACCCAGTACTTC,CSAPTGIGETQYF
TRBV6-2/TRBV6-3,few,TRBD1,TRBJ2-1,TGTGCCAGTACCTTATGGGGACAGGAGCAGTTCTTC,CASTLWGQEQFF
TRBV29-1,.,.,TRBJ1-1,TGCAGCGCCGCGGAGGGAATGAACACTGAAGCTTTCTTT,CSAAEGMNTEAFF
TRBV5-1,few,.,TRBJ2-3,TGCGCCAGCAGCTTAATAGGACAGATCACAGATACGCAGTATTTT,CASSLIGQITDTQYF
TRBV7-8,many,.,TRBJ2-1,TGTGCCAGCAGCTTAGGATCGGGGCACGGCAATGAGCAGTTCTTC,CASSLGSGHGNEQFF
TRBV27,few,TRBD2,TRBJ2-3,TGTGCCAGCAGCGATATTATTCGGTGGGCTAGCGGGAGTGATACGCAGTATTTT,CASSDIIRWASGSDTQYF
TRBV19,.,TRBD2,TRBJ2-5,TGTGCCAGTAGTATAATAGCGGGAGGGTCGGAGACCCAGTACTTC,CASSIIAGGSETQYF
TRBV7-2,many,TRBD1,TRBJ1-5,TGTGCCAGCAGCCAGGACAGGGGCCTTTATCAGCCCCAGCATTTT,CASSQDRGLYQPQHF
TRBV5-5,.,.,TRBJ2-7,TGTGCCAGCAGCTTGCGGCTACAGTTCCTCGAGCAGTACTTC,CASSLRLQFLEQYF
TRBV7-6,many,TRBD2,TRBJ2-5,TGTGCCAGCAGCTTAGCGGGGACTAGCGGGAGTGGAGAGACCCAGTACTTC,CASSLAGTSGSGETQYF
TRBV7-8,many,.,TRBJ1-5,TGTGCCAGCAGCCCTAGCATCGAGTTATATAGCAATCAGCCCCAGCATTTT,CASSPSIELYSNQPQHF
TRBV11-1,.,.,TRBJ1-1,TGTGCCAGCAGCTTAAGGGTAACCAACCCTCAGAACACTGAAGCTTTCTTT,CASSLRVTNPQNTEAFF
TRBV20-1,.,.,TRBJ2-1,TGCAGTGCTTACGGAGCAGTAAGCGGGGAGCAGTTCTTC,CSAYGAVSGEQFF
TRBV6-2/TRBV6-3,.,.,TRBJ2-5,TGTGCCAGCAGTTACTCGAGAACGGGAGCTCAGACCCAGTACTTC,CASSYSRTGAQTQYF
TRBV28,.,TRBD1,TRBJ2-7,TGTGCCAGCAGTTGGACAGGGGAGCAGTACTTC,CASSWTGEQYF
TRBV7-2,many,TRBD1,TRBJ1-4,TGTGCCAGCAGCTTAGTAGGGGGCTTTGAAAAACTGTTTTTT,CASSLVGGFEKLFF
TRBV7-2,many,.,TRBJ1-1,TGTGCCAGCAGCTTAGTGTGGACCCCCGGCAGCCCGGGGACTGAAGCTTTCTTT,CASSLVWTPGSPGTEAFF
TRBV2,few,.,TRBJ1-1,TGTGCCAGCAGATACAGTGAAGCTTTCTTT,CASRYSEAFF
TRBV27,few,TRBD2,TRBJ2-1,TGTGCCAGCAGCCAGGTACCGGGACTAGCGTTTTCTGAGCAGTTCTTC,CASSQVPGLAFSEQFF
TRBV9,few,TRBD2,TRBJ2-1,TGTGCCAGCAGCGCCAAATTTGGCGGGGGGCTCCACAATGAGCAGTTCTTC,CASSAKFGGGLHNEQFF
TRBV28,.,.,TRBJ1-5,TGTGCCAGCAGTGGTGGGACGGAGCCCCAGCATTTT,CASSGGTEPQHF
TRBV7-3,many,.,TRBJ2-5,TGTGCCAGCAGCTTAATGGGCCAGTACCAAGAGACCCAGTACTTC,CASSLMGQYQETQYF
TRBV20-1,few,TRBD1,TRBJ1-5,TGCAGTGCTAGAGGGACAGGGAAACATCAGCCCCAGCATTTT,CSARGTGKHQPQHF
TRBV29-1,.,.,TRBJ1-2,TGCAGCCTGGGTGACTATGGCTACACCTTC,CSLGDYGYTF
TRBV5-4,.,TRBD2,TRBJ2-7,TGTGCCAGCAGCTTGGCGGGGGGGCTGCGCGAGCAGTACTTC,CASSLAGGLREQYF
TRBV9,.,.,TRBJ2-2,TGTGCCAGCAGCGCGTTGGCGAACACCGGGGAGCTGTTTTTT,CASSALANTGELFF
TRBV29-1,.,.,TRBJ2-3,TGCAGCGTCCCTCTTATACAGGGCACAGATACGCAGTATTTT,CSVPLIQGTDTQYF
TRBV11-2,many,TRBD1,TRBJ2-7,TGTGCCAGCAGCTTAGTCGGACAGGGGGCGTTATACGAGCAGTACTTC,CASSLVGQGALYEQYF
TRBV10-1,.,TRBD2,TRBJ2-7,TGCGCCAGCAGAGAAGAAGCGGGAGCCCCCTCCTACGAGCAGTACTTC,CASREEAGAPSYEQYF
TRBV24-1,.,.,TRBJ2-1,TGTGCCACCAGTGATGGTAATGAGCAGTTCTTC,CATSDGNEQFF
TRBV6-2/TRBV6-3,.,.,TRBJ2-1,TGTGCCAGCAGCTCCTGGGACGGGCCTTGGCAGTTCTTC,CASSSWDGPWQFF
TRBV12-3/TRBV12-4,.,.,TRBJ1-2,TGTGCCAGCAGTTTACGCACCTTC,CASSLRTF
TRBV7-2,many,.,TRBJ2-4,TGTGCCAGCAGCCAGGGGCGGGAGAAAAACATTCAGTACTTC,CASSQGREKNIQYF
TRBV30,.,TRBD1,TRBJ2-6,TGTGCCTGGATAAGGGACAGGGCGCGGGCTGGGGCCAACGTCCTGACTTTC,CAWIRDRARAGANVLTF
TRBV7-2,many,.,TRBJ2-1,TGTGCCAGCAGCTTCTCTCCGAACAATGAGCAGTTCTTC,CASSFSPNNEQFF
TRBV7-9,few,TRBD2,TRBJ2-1,TGTGCCAGCATGAATTTTTGGGGGGGAGAGGCTTTGCACAATGAGCAGTTCTTC,CASMNFWGGEALHNEQFF
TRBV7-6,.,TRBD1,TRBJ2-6,TGTGCCAGCAGCCCAGGAGGCGACAGGGTATTCTCTGGGGCCAACGTCCTGACTTTC,CASSPGGDRVFSGANVLTF
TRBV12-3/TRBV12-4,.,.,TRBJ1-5,TGTGCCAGCAGTTCCCCCGGGGATCAGCCCCAGCATTTT,CASSSPGDQPQHF